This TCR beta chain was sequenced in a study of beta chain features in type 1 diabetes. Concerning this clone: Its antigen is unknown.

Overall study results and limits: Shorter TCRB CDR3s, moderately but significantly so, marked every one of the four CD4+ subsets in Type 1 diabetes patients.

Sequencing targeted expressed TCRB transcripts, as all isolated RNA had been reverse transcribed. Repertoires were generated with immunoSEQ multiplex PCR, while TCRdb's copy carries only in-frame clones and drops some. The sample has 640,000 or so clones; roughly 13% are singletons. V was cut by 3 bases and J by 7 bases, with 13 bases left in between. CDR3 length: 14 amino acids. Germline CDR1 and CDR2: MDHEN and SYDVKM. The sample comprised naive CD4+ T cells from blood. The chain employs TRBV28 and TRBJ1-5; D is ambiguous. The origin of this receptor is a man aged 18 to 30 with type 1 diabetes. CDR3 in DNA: TGTGCCAGCAGTTTGGTGGGAGTGAGGCAGCCCCAGCATTTT. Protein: CASSLVGVRQPQHF.